This TCR beta chain was documented in a study of T cell changes during pregnancy in multiple sclerosis. The method was immunoSEQ multiplex PCR; TCRdb's version includes in-frame clones alone and lacks a portion of them. The sample lists some 38,000 clones; 91% were seen once. The germline V gene has CDR1 SGHAT and CDR2 FQNNGV. The CDR3 runs to 14 residues. V dropped 4 bases and J dropped 6; count of bases not matched to a gene: 3. The TCR sequence derives from a female donor in good health, enrolled as a control in a pregnancy study. V usage is TRBV11-2 and J usage is TRBJ1-6; 7 bases align to TRBD1. The specimen was CD4+ T cells from peripheral blood mononuclear cells, collected in the second trimester of pregnancy. CDR3 protein: CASSSRQGNSPLHF. CDR3 nucleotides: TGTGCCAGCAGCTCTCGACAGGGTAATTCACCCCTCCACTTT. Full variable domain (rest looked up from reference TRBV11-2 and TRBJ1-6): EAGVAQSPRYKIIEKRQSVAFWCNPISGHATLYWYQQILGQGPKLLIQFQNNGVVDDSQLPKDRFSAERLKGVDSTLKIQPAKLEDSAVYLCASSSRQGNSPLHFGNGTRLTVT.